Described below is a single T cell receptor (beta chain) sequence and its context. The record originates from a study of blood T cell repertoires in COVID-19. Study-level background: Specimens from acute and convalescent COVID-19 originated in the United States, Italy and Spain.

The CDR3 is 14 residues long. Germline V gene data show CDR1 as SGHTA and CDR2 as FQGNSA. V shed 1 base and J shed 2 bases, with 7 bases lying between them. In assigning cohorts, the study relied on participant-reported clinical history. Symptom resolution, clearance, or two negative PCRs marked the recovered donors of Cohort 3. Libraries were prepared by immunoSEQ multiplex PCR; TCRdb keeps only in-frame clonotypes and omits some of them. The data hold fewer than 400,000 clones, with 75% to 90% observed a single time. The source is a young man who had recovered from COVID-19. The sequenced material came from PBMCs or T cells enriched from blood (not recorded which). This sequence joins TRBV7-2 and TRBJ2-3; no clear D gene. The CDR3 region is CASSLESYTDTQYF. The CDR3 DNA sequence: TGTGCCAGCAGCTTAGAAAGCTACACAGATACGCAGTATTTT.